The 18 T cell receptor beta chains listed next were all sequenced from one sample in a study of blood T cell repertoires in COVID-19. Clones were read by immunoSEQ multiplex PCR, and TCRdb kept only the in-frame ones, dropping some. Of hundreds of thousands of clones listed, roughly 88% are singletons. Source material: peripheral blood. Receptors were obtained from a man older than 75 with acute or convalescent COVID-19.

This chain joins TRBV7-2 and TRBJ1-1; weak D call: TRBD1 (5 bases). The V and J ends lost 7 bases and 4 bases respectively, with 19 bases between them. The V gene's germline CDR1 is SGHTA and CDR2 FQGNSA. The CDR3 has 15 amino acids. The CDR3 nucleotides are TGTGCCAGCACCTACGCCCCTCAGGGCGGCACTGAAGCTTTCTTT. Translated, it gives CASTYAPQGGTEAFF.

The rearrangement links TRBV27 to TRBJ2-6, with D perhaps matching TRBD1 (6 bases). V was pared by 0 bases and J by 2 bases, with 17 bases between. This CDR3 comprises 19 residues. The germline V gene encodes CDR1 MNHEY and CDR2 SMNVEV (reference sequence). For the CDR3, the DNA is TGTGCCAGCAGTTTATCTTCCGGGACACTAGGGGCTGGGGCCAACGTCCTGACTTTC. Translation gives CASSLSSGTLGAGANVLTF.

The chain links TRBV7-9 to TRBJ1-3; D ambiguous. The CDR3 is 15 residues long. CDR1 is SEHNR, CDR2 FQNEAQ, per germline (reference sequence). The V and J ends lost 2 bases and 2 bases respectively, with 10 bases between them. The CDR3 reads CASSLMRGTGNTIYF. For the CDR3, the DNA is TGTGCCAGCAGCTTAATGCGGGGAACTGGAAACACCATATATTTT.

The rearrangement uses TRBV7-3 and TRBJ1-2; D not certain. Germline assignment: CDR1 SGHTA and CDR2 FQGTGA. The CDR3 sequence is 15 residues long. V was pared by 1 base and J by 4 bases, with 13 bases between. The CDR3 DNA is TGTGCCAGCAGCTTAAGTTTCACTTCGGGCTATGGCTACACCTTC. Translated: CASSLSFTSGYGYTF.

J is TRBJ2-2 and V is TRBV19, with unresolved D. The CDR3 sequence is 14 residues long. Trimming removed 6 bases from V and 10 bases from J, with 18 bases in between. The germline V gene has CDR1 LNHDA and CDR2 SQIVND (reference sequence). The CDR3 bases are TGTGCCAGTAGCAGTTTGCAGGCGCCGACGGAGCTGTTTTTT. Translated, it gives CASSSLQAPTELFF.

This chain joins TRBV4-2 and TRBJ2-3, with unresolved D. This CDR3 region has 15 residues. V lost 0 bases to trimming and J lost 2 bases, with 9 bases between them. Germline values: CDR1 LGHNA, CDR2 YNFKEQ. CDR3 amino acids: CASSQEGRSTDTQYF. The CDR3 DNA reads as TGTGCCAGCAGCCAAGAAGGCAGGTCCACAGATACGCAGTATTTT.

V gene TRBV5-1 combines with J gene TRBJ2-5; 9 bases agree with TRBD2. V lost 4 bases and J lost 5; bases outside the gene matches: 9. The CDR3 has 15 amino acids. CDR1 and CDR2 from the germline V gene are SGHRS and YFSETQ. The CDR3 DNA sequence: TGCGCCAGCAGCCGCACCGGCGGGGGGGAGGAGACCCAGTACTTC. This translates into CASSRTGGGEETQYF.

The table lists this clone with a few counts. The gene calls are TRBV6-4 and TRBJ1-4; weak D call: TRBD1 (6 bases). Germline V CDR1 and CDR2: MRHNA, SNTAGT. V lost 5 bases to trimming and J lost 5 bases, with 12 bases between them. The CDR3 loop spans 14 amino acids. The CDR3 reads CASSPGRGNEKLFF. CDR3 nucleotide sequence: TGTGCCAGCAGTCCGGGGAGGGGGAATGAAAAACTGTTTTTT.

The CDR3 region is CASRSGTDTQYF. The CDR3 nucleotides are TGTGCCAGCAGGTCAGGAACAGATACGCAGTATTTT. The chain has TRBV28 and TRBJ2-3; unclear D gene. Per germline, CDR1 MDHEN and CDR2 SYDVKM. CDR3 length equals 12 residues. The germline V and J ends were trimmed by 6 bases and 3 bases, with 7 bases remaining between them.

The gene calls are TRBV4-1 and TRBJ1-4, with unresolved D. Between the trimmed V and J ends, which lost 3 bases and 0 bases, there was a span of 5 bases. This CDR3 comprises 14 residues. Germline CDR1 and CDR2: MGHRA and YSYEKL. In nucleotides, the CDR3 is TGCGCCAGCAGCCATGACACAACTAATGAAAAACTGTTTTTT. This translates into CASSHDTTNEKLFF.

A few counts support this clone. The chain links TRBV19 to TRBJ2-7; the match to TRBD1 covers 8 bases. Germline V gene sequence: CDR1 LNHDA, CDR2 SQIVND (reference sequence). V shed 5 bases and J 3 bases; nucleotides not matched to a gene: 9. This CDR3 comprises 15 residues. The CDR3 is CASSPWTGTLYEQYF. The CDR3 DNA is TGTGCCAGTAGTCCGTGGACAGGGACGCTCTACGAGCAGTACTTC.

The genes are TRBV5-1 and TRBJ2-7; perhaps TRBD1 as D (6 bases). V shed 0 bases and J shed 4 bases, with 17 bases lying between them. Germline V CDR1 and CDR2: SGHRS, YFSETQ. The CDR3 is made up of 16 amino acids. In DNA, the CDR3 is TGCGCCAGCAGCTTGGCCTTAGGGGGTAAGGGATACGAGCAGTACTTC. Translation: CASSLALGGKGYEQYF.

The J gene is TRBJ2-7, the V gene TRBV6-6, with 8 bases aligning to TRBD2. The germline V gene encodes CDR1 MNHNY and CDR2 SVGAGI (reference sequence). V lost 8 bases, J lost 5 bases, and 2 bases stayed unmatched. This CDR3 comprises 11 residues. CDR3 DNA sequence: TGTGCCAGCTCGGGACTAGACGAGCAGTACTTC. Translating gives CASSGLDEQYF.

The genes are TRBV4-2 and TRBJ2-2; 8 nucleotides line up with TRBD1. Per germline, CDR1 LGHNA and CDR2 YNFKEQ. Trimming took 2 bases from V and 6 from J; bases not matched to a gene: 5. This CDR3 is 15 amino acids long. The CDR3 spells CASSQRQGSAGELFF. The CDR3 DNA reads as TGTGCCAGCAGCCAACGACAGGGGTCAGCCGGGGAGCTGTTTTTT.

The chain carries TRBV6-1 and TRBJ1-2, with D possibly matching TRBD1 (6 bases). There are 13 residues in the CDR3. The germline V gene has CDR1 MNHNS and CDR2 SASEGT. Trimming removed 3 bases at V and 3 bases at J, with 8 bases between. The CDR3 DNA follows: TGTGCCAGCAGTGACAGGGGTGACTATGGCTACACCTTC. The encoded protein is CASSDRGDYGYTF.

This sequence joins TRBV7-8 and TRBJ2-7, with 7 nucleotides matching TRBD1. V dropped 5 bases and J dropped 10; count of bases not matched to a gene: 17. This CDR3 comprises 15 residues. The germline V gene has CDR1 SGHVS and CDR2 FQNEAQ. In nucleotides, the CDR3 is TGTGCCAGCAGCCTGCGACAGGGCGTACCTACGAGACAGTACTTC. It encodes CASSLRQGVPTRQYF.

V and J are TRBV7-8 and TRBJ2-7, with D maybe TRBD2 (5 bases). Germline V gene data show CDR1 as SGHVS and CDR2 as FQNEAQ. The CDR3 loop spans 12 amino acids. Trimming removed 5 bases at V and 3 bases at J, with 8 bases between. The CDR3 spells CASSAGDYEQYF. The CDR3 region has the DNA TGTGCCAGCAGCGCCGGGGACTACGAGCAGTACTTC. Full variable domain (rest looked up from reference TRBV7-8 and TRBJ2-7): GAGVSQSPRYKVAKRGQDVALRCDPISGHVSLFWYQQALGQGPEFLTYFQNEAQLDKSGLPSDRFFAERPEGSVSTLKIQRTQQEDSAVYLCASSAGDYEQYFGPGTRLTVT.

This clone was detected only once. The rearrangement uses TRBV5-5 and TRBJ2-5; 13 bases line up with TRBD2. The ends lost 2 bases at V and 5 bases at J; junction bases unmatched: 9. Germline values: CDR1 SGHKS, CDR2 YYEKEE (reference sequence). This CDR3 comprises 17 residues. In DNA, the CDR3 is TGTGCCAGCAGCTTCCGACTAGCGGGAGGCCGGGGGGAGACCCAGTACTTC. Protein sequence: CASSFRLAGGRGETQYF. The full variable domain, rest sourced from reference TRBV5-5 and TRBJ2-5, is DAGVTQSPTHLIKTRGQQVTLRCSPISGHKSVSWYQQVLGQGPQFIFQYYEKEERGRGNFPDRFSARQFPNYSSELNVNALLLGDSALYLCASSFRLAGGRGETQYFGPGTRLLVL.